This T cell receptor beta chain was sequenced in a study of cytomegalovirus exposure and HLA in healthy donors. The donors belonged to the roughly 110-subject validation cohort, separate from the approximately 700-subject first cohort. This clone was observed once. No antigen is known for it. Whole-study results and caveats: It was 160 or so TCR beta chains that were listed as cytomegalovirus-associated. As was reported, the classifier diagnosed cytomegalovirus status with high specificity and sensitivity. Clusters of TCRs from the first cohort tended to co-occur in the roughly 120 validation repertoires (as a later analysis found).

This table comes from immunoSEQ multiplex PCR, and its TCRdb copy is limited to in-frame clones, with some not included. This sample carries about 190,000 clones, more than 65% of them seen once, and the ten largest clones take 2.5% to 3%. Sequenced: PBMCs. The clonotype originates from a woman aged 18 to 35 in good health and CMV-seropositive.

In DNA form, the CDR3 reads TGTGCCACGGGGGACAGGTATCAGCCCCAGCATTTT. It is translated as CATGDRYQPQHF. The rearrangement links TRBV15 to TRBJ1-5; TRBD1 aligns across 8 bases. The CDR3 length is 12 residues. The V gene end was trimmed by 9 bases and the J gene end by 5 bases; junction bases not matched to a gene: 3. CDR1 LNHNV and CDR2 YYDKDF come from the germline V gene (reference sequence).